The 7 T cell receptor beta chains listed next were all sequenced from one sample in a study of blood T cell repertoires in COVID-19. Sequenced by immunoSEQ multiplex PCR; TCRdb stores in-frame clones only, minus some. The table records about 400,000 clones, about 88% of them present only once. The sample comprised PBMCs or T cells enriched from blood (not recorded which). Receptors originate from a woman in her 30s who had recovered from COVID-19.

The V call is TRBV5-4, the J call TRBJ1-2; 11 bases agree with TRBD1. Germline CDR1 is SGHNT and CDR2 is YYREEE (reference sequence). V lost 4 bases, J lost 6 bases, and 5 bases stayed unmatched. The CDR3 contains 14 residues. The CDR3 nucleotides read TGTGCCAGCAGCGGCGGGACAGGGGGGGATGGCTACACCTTC. Translation: CASSGGTGGDGYTF. Full variable domain (remainder filled in from reference TRBV5-4 and TRBJ1-2): ETGVTQSPTHLIKTRGQQVTLRCSSQSGHNTVSWYQQALGQGPQFIFQYYREEENGRGNFPPRFSGLQFPNYSSELNVNALELDDSALYLCASSGGTGGDGYTFGSGTRLTVV.

The rearrangement links TRBV27 to TRBJ1-2; the D gene is possibly TRBD1 (5 bases). Germline CDR1 MNHEY, CDR2 SMNVEV (reference sequence). Trimming took off 6 bases at V and 4 bases at J, with 12 bases between the two ends. The CDR3 length is 13 residues. Written as DNA, the CDR3 is TGTGCCAGCAGCCGTACAGGACCCTATGGCTACACCTTC. This codes for CASSRTGPYGYTF.

This chain joins TRBV9 and TRBJ2-4; D is undetermined. Trimming shortened V by 0 bases and J by 8 bases, and 9 bases separated the two germline ends. CDR1 is SGDLS, CDR2 YYNGEE, per germline. CDR3 length equals 13 residues. CDR3 DNA: TGTGCCAGCAGCGTAGACTACGGTGACATTCAGTACTTC. It is translated as CASSVDYGDIQYF. Supplemented by reference TRBV9 and TRBJ2-4, the full variable domain reads DSGVTQTPKHLITATGQRVTLRCSPRSGDLSVYWYQQSLDQGLQFLIQYYNGEERAKGNILERFSAQQFPDLHSELNLSSLELGDSALYFCASSVDYGDIQYFGAGTRLSVL.

The chain is built from TRBV28 and TRBJ1-5; 9 nucleotides match TRBD1. There are 15 residues in the CDR3. The junction had 7 bases not matched to a gene; V was cut back by 5 bases and J by 5 bases. Per the germline V gene, CDR1 is MDHEN and CDR2 is SYDVKM. The CDR3 DNA is TGTGCCAGCAGTCACCGGGACAGGGCGTATCAGCCCCAGCATTTT. The encoded protein is CASSHRDRAYQPQHF.

The chain joins TRBV11-3 to TRBJ1-2, with 9 positions matching TRBD1. The CDR3 is 17 residues long. Germline CDR1 and CDR2: SGHNT and YENEEA. J was trimmed by 7 bases and V by 0 bases; bases with no gene match: 12. The CDR3 sequence is CASSLDHYRGRPRGYTF. Here the CDR3 DNA reads TGTGCCAGCAGCTTAGATCACTACAGGGGGCGCCCCCGTGGCTACACCTTC.

V gene TRBV28 combines with J gene TRBJ1-2; 8 bases are shared with TRBD1. This CDR3 spans 15 amino acids. J gave up 3 bases and V 2 bases, and 5 bases lay outside the gene matches. CDR1 MDHEN and CDR2 SYDVKM come from the germline V gene. The CDR3 protein is CASSLGQTGDYGYTF. The CDR3 nucleotides are TGTGCCAGCAGTTTAGGGCAGACAGGGGACTATGGCTACACCTTC.

A note on this clone: This sample also contains other DNA sequences that code for the same CDR3. CDR3 nucleotide sequence: TGTGCCAGCAGTTTAAGGGGGTCGAATCAGCCCCAGCATTTT. Its protein product is CASSLRGSNQPQHF. This chain uses TRBV27 with TRBJ1-5, with D possibly matching TRBD1 (6 bases). The CDR3 is 14 amino acids. V lost 2 bases to trimming and J lost 4 bases, with 9 bases between them. Germline V gene lookup returns CDR1 MNHEY and CDR2 SMNVEV (reference sequence).